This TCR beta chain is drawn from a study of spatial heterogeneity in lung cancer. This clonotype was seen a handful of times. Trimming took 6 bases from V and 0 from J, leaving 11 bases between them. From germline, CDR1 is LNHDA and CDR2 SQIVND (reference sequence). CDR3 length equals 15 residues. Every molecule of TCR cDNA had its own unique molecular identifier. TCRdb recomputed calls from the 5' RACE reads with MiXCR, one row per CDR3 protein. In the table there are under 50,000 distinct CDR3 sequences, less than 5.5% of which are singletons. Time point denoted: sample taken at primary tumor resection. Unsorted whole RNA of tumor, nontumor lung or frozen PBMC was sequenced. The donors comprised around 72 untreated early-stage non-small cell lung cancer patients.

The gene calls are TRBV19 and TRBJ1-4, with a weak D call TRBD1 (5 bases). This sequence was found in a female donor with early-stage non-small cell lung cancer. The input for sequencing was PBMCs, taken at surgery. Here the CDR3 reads CASSDGQTTNEKLFF. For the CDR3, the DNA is TGTGCCAGTAGCGACGGACAAACAACTAATGAAAAACTGTTTTTT. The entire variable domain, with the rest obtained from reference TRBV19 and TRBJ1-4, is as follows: DGGITQSPKYLFRKEGQNVTLSCEQNLNHDAMYWYRQDPGQGLRLIYYSQIVNDFQKGDIAEGYSVSREKKESFPLTVTSAQKNPTAFYLCASSDGQTTNEKLFFGSGTQLSVL.